The T cell receptor beta chain under discussion was sequenced for a study of blood T cells in healthy people across ages. This CDR3 region has 14 residues. Germline loops: CDR1 SNHLY, CDR2 FYNNEI. Then a second PCR, running roughly 7 to 11 cycles, was carried out with a sample-barcoded 5' primer and a J-beta primer mix. TCRdb independently ran MiXCR on the 5' RACE reads; one entry per CDR3 protein. Of more than 450,000 distinct CDR3 sequences in the sample, over 25% are singletons; the top ten hold about 3.9%. This sample also appeared in a second study, on T cells of mothers and their children. That work states: Samples were provided by three healthy Caucasian mothers and their six children. Added by the second PCR's M1S primer were sample barcodes and 2-4 random nucleotides. The yield was over 9.5 million TCR beta CDR3 reads from each mother and a few million from each child.

The TCR originated in a boy aged 2 to 10 in good health. The chain combines TRBV2 with TRBJ2-5; possible D gene TRBD2, 7 bases. The J call may be mistaken, given a closer DNA end match to TRBJ2-1. The sample was blood. The chain's CDR3 is CASSLKGGGDEQFF. In DNA form, the CDR3 reads TGTGCCAGCAGCCTCAAGGGGGGAGGGGATGAGCAGTTCTTC.